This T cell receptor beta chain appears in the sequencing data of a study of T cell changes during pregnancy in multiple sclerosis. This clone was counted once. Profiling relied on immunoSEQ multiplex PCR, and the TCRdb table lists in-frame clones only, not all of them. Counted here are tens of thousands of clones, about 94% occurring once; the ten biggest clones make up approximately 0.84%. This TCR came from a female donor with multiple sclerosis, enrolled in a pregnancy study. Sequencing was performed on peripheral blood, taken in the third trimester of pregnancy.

CDR3 DNA sequence: TGTGCCAGCAGCTTAGTTATGAGCTCCTACAATGAGCAGTTCTTC. It encodes CASSLVMSSYNEQFF. This sequence joins TRBV7-9 and TRBJ2-1; D ambiguous. CDR3 length equals 15 residues. The germline gives CDR1 SEHNR, CDR2 FQNEAQ (reference sequence). The V end was cut by 1 base, the J end by 0 bases, with 7 bases between.